This TCR beta chain was captured by sequencing in a study of T cell responses to AZD1222 COVID-19 vaccine. Findings of the study overall: Seropositive at baseline were only five or six AZD1222 recipients. Across the whole spike, CD4 TCRs peaked at regions 160-218 and 743-854.

A single count supports this clone. Antigen: not known. V dropped 1 base and J dropped 10 bases, with 13 bases sitting between them. CDR3 length: 13 amino acids. Sequenced by immunoSEQ multiplex PCR; TCRdb stores in-frame clones only, minus some. The sample has some 180,000 clones, around 90% seen once; the top ten hold 0.45% to 0.55%. The chain carries TRBV12-3 or TRBV12-4 and TRBJ1-2; TRBD1 might be the D (6 bases). This clonotype was sampled from an adult in good health. Sequencing used peripheral blood, obtained on day 0 of AZD1222 vaccination. Here the CDR3 reads CASSLEGTSSYTF. CDR3 nucleotide sequence: TGTGCCAGCAGTTTAGAGGGGACAAGCTCCTACACCTTC.